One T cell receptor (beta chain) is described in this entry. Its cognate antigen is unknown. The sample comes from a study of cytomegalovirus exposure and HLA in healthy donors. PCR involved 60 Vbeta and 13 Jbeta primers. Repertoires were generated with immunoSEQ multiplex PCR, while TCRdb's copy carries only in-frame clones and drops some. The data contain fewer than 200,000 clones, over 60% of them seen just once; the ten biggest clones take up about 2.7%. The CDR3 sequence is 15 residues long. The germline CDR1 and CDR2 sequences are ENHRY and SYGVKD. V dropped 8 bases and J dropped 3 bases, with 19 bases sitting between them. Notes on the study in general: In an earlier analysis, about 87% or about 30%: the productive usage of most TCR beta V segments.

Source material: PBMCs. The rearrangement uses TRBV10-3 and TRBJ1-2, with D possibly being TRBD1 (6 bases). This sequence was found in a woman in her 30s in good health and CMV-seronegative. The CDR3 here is CAISTGNEFYYGYTF. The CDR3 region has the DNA TGTGCCATCTCAACAGGGAATGAGTTTTACTATGGCTACACCTTC.